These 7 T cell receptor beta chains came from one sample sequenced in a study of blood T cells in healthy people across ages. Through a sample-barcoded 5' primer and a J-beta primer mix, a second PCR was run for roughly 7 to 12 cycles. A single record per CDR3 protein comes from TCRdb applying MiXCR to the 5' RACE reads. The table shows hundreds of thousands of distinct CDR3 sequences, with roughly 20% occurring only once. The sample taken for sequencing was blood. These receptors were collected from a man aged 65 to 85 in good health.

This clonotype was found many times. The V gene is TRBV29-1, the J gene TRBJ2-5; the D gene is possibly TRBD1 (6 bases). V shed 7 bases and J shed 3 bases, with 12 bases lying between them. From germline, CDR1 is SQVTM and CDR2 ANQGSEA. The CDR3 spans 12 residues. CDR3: CSAFGGEETQYF. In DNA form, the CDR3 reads TGCAGCGCATTTGGGGGCGAAGAGACCCAGTACTTC.

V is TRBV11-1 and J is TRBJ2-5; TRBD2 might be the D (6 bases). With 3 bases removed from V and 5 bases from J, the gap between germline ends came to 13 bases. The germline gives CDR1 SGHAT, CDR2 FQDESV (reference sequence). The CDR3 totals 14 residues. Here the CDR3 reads CASSFSFGSETQYF. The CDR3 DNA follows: TGTGCCAGCAGCTTCTCGTTCGGGAGTGAGACCCAGTACTTC.

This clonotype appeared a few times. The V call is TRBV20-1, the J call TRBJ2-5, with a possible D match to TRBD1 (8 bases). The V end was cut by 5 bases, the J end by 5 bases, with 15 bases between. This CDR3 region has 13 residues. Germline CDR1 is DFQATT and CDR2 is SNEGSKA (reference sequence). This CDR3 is CSASGQGGETQYF. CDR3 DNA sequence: TGCAGTGCTTCCGGACAGGGAGGGGAGACCCAGTACTTC.

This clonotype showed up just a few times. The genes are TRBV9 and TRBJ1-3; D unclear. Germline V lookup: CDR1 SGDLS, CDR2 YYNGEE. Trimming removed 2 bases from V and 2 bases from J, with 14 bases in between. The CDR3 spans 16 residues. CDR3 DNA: TGTGCCAGCAGCGTGGCCGACATGTTAACTGGAAACACCATATATTTT. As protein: CASSVADMLTGNTIYF.

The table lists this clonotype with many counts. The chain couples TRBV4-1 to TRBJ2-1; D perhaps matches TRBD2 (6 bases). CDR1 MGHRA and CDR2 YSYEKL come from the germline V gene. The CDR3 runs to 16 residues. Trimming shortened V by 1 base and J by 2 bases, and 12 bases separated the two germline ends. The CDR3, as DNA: TGCGCCAGCAGCCAAGGTGGGGAGGAGGCCTACAATGAGCAGTTCTTC. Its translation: CASSQGGEEAYNEQFF.

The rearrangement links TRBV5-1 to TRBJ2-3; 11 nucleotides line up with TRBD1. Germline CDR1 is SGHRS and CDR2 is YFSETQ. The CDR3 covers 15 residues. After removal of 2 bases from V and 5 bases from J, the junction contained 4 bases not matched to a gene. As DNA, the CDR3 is TGCGCCAGCAGCTTAGGACAGGGGGCTGTAGATACGCAGTATTTT. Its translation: CASSLGQGAVDTQYF.

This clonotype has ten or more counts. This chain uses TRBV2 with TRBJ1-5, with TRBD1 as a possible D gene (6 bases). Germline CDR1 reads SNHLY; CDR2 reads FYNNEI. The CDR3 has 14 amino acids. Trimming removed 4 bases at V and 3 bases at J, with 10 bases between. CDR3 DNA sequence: TGTGCCAGCAGTGGGGACACAAACAATCAGCCCCAGCATTTT. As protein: CASSGDTNNQPQHF.